This TCR beta chain derives from a study of T cell responses to AZD1222 COVID-19 vaccine. Germline V CDR1 and CDR2: LNHDA, SQIVND (reference sequence). Trimming at V came to 1 base and at J to 4 bases, leaving 5 bases not matched to a gene. The CDR3 covers 16 residues. The protocol was immunoSEQ multiplex PCR, while the TCRdb copy is restricted to in-frame clones and leaves out a portion. The sample yields about 110,000 clones, about 90% seen once. The chain links TRBV19 to TRBJ1-1; 11 bases fit TRBD1. The receptor was isolated from an adult who received the AZD1222 COVID-19 vaccine. The specimen was peripheral blood, collected 28 days after the second AZD1222 dose. The chain's CDR3 is CASSIAGQGARTEAFF. The CDR3 DNA sequence: TGTGCCAGTAGTATAGCAGGACAGGGGGCTCGCACTGAAGCTTTCTTT.